This TCR beta chain was retrieved from a study of blood T cells in healthy people across ages. Study results and caveats: Whereas aged donors had fewer naive CD4+ cells, long-lived donors had more of them and higher diversity.

As concerns this clonotype: Antigen: not known.

V trimming: 5 bases; J trimming: 2 bases; junction bases outside the gene matches: 4. The CDR3 is made up of 14 amino acids. CDR1 is SEHNR and CDR2 is FQNEAQ in the germline V gene (reference sequence). Those donating, healthy Caucasian individuals from Russia, were aged about 6 to 100. Each donor gave approximately 9.1 milliliters of peripheral blood. A sample-barcoded 5' primer and a J-beta primer mix were used in a second PCR of roughly 7 to 11 cycles. TCRdb reanalysed the 5' RACE reads using MiXCR and keeps one entry per CDR3 protein. The table includes over 1,500,000 distinct CDR3 sequences, 39% detected once.

The chain joins TRBV7-9 to TRBJ2-3; 7 nucleotides agree with TRBD2. Sequenced: blood. The clonotype was recovered from a human donor in good health. The CDR3 sequence: CASSKTSYTDTQYF. CDR3 sequence (DNA): TGTGCCAGCAGCAAGACTAGCTACACAGATACGCAGTATTTT.